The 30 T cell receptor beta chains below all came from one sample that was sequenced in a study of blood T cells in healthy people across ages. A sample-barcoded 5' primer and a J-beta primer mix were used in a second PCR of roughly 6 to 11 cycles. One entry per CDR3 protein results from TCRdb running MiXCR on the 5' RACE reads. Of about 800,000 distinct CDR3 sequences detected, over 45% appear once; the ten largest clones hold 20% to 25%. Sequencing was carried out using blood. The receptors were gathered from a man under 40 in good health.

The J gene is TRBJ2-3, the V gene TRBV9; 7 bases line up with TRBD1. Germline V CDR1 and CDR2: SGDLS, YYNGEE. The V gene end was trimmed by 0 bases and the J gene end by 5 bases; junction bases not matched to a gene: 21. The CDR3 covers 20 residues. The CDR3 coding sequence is TGTGCCAGCAGCGTAGAGGGGGCGACTAAATTCGGGCCCACACGAGATACGCAGTATTTT. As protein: CASSVEGATKFGPTRDTQYF.

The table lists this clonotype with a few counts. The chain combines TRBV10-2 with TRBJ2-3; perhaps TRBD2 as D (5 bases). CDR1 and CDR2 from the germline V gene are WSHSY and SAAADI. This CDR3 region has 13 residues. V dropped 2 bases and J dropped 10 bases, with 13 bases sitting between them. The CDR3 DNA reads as TGCGCCAGCAGTGAGCCAGCACCCGGGGCGCAGTATTTT. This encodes CASSEPAPGAQYF.

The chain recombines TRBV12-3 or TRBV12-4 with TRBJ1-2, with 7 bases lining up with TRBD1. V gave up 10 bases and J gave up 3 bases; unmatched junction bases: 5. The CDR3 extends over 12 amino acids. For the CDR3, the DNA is TGTGCCACCCGAGACAGGGACTATGGCTACACCTTC. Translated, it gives CATRDRDYGYTF.

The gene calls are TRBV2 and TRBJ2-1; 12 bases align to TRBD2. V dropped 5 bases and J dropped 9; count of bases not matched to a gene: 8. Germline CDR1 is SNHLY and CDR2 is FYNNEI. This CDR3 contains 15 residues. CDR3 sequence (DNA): TGTGCCAGCAGTAGGCTAGCGGGAGGGGTGGGTGAGCAGTTCTTC. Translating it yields CASSRLAGGVGEQFF.

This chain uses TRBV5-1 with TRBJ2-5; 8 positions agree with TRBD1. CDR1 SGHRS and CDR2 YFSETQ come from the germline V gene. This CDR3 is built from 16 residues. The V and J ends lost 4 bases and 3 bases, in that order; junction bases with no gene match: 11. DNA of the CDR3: TGCGCCAGCAGCGCGCAAAGTGGGACAGGAAAAGAGACCCAGTACTTC. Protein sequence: CASSAQSGTGKETQYF.

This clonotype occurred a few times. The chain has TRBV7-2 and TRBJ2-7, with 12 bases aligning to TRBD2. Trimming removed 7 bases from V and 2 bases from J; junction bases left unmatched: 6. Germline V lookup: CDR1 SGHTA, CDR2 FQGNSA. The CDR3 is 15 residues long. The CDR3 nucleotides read TGTGCCAGCATCCAAGCTAGCGGGGGGGCCTACGAGCAGTACTTC. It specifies CASIQASGGAYEQYF. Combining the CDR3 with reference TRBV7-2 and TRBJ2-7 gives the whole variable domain GAGVSQSPSNKVTEKGKDVELRCDPISGHTALYWYRQSLGQGLEFLIYFQGNSAPDKSGLPSDRFSAERTGGSVSTLTIQRTQQEDSAVYLCASIQASGGAYEQYFGPGTRLTVT.

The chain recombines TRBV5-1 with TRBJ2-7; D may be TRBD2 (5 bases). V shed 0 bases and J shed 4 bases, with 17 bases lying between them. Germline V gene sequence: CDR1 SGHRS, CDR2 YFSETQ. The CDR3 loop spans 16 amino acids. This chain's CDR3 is CASSLGGSTITYEQYF. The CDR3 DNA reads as TGCGCCAGCAGCTTGGGAGGGAGTACAATCACGTACGAGCAGTACTTC.

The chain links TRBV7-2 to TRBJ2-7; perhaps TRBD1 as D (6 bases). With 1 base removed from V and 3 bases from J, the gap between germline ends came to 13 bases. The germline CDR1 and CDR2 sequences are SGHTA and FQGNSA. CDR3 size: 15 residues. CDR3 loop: CASSLVVTGDYEQYF. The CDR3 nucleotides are TGTGCCAGCAGCTTAGTTGTGACAGGTGACTACGAGCAGTACTTC.

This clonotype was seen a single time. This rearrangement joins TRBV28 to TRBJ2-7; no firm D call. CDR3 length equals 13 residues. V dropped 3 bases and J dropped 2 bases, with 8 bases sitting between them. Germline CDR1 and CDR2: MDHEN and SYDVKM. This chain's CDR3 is CASSFPETYEQYF. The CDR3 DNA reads TGTGCCAGCAGTTTTCCGGAGACCTACGAGCAGTACTTC.

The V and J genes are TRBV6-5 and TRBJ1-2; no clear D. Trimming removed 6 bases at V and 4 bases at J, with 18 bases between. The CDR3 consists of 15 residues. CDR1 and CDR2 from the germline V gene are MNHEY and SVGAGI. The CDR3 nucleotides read TGTGCCAGCAGGCCGGCCAGTTCGGTAGTCTATGGCTACACCTTC. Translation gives CASRPASSVVYGYTF.

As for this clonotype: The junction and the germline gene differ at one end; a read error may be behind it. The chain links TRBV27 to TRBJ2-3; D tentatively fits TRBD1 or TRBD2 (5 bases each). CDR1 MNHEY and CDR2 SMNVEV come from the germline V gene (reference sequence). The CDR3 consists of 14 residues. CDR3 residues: CASSLSRETDTQYF. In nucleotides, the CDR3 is TGTGCCAGCAGTTTAAGCAGGGAGACAGACACGCAGTATTTT.

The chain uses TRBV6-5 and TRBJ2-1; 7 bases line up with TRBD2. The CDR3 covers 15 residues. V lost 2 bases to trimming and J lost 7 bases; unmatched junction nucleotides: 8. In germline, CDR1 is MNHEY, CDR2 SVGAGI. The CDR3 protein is CASSYRVQGGNEQFF. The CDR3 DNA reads TGTGCCAGCAGTTACCGTGTTCAGGGAGGGAATGAGCAGTTCTTC.

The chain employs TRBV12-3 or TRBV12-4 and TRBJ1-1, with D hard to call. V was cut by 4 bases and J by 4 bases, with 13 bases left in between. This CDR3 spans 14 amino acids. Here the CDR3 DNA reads TGTGCCAGCAGTTCGACCCAGAGGAGCACTGAAGCTTTCTTT. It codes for CASSSTQRSTEAFF.

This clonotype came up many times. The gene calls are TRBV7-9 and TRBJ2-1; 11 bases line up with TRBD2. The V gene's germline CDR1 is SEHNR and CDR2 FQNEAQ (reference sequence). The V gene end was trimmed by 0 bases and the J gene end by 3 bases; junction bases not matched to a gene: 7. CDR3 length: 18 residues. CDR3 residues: CASSLADGTSGNYNEQFF. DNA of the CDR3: TGTGCCAGCAGCTTAGCTGACGGGACTAGCGGAAACTACAATGAGCAGTTCTTC.

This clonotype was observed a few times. The CDR3 bases are TGTGCCAGCAGTTTGTTACAGTTAGGGGCCAACGTCCTGACTTTC. Its translation is CASSLLQLGANVLTF. This chain uses TRBV12-3 or TRBV12-4 with TRBJ2-6, with D unclear. The CDR3 is 15 residues long. Trimming shortened V by 3 bases and J by 4 bases, and 10 bases separated the two germline ends.

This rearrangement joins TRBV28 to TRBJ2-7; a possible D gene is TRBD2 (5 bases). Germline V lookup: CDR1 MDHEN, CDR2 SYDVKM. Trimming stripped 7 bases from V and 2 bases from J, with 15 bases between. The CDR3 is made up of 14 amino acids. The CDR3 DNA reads TGTGCCAGCACTGTGGGCCGAGGGCCCTACGAGCAGTACTTC. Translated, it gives CASTVGRGPYEQYF.

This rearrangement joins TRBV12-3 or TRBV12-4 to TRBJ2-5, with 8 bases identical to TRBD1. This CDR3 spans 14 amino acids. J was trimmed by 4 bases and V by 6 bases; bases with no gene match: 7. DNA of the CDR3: TGTGCCAGCAGAGCGACAGGGGATCTAGAGACCCAGTACTTC. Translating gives CASRATGDLETQYF.

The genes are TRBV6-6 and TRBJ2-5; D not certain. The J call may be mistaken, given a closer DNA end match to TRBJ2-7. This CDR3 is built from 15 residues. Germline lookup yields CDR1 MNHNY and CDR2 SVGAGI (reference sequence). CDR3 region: CASSYTASGVFEQYF. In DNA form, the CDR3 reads TGTGCCAGCAGTTACACAGCTAGTGGCGTCTTCGAGCAGTACTTC.

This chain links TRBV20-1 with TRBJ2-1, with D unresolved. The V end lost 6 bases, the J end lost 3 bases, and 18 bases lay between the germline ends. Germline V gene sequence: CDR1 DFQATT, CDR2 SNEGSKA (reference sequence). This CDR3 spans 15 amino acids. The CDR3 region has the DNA TGCAGTGCCCTTAGAGCAGGCTCCTACTACAATGAGCAGTTCTTC. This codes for CSALRAGSYYNEQFF.

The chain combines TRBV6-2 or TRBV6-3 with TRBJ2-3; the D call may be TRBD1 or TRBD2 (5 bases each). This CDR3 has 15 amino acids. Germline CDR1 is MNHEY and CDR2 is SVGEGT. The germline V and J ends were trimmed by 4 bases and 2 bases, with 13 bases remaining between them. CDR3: CASSFPGPVTDTQYF. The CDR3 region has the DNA TGTGCCAGCAGTTTCCCGGGACCAGTCACAGATACGCAGTATTTT.

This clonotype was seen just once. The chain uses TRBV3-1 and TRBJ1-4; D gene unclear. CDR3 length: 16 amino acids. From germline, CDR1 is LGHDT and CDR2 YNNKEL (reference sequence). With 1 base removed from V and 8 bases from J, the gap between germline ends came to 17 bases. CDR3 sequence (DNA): TGTGCCAGCAGCCAAGTCATAACTCCCCTGGGCGAAAAACTGTTTTTT. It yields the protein CASSQVITPLGEKLFF.

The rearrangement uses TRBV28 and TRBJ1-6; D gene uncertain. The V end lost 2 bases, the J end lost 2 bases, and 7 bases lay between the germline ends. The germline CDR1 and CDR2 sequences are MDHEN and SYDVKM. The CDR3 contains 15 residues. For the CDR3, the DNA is TGTGCCAGCAGTTTAGCCACAACCTATAATTCACCCCTCCACTTT. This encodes CASSLATTYNSPLHF.

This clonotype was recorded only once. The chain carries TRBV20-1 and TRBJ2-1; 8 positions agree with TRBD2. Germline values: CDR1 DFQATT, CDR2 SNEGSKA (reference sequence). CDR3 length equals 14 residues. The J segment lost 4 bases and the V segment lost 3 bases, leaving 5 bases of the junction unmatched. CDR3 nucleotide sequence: TGCAGTGCTAGCCGGGAGGGATTGTACAATGAGCAGTTCTTC. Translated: CSASREGLYNEQFF.

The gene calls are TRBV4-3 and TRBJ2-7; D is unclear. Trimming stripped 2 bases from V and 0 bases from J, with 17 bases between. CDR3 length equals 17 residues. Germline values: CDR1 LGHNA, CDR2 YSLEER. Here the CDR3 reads CASSQFYPGRSSYEQYF. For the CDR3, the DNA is TGCGCCAGCAGCCAATTTTACCCGGGCCGGAGCTCCTACGAGCAGTACTTC.

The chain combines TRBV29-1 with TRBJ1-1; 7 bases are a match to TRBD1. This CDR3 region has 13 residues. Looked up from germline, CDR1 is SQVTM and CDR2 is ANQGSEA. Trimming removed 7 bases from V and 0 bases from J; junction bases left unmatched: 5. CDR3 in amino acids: CSARTGMNTEAFF. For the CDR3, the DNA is TGCAGCGCACGGACAGGCATGAACACTGAAGCTTTCTTT.

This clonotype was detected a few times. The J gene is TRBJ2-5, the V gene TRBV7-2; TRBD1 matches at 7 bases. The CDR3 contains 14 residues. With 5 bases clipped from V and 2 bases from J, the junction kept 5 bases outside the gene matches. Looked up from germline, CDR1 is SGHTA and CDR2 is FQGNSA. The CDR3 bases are TGTGCCAGCAGCCGACAGGGTTTACAAGAGACCCAGTACTTC. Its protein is CASSRQGLQETQYF.

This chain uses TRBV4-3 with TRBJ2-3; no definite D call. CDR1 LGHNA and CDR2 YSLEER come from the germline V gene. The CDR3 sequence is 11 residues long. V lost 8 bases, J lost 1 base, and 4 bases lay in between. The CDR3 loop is CASGGTDTQYF. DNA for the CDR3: TGCGCCAGCGGGGGCACAGATACGCAGTATTTT.

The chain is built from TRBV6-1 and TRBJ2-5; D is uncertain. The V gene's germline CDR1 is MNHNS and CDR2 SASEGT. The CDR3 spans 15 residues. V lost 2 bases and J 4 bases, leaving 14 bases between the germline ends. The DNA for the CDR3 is TGTGCCAGCAGTGAAATGTCAACCGTTCTAGAGACCCAGTACTTC. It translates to CASSEMSTVLETQYF.

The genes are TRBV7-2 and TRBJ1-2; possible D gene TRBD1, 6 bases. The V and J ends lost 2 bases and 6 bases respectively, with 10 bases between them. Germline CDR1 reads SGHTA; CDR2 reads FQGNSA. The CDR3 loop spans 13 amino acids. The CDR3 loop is CASSLLGGHGYTF. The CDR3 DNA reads TGTGCCAGCAGCTTACTGGGGGGGCATGGCTACACCTTC.

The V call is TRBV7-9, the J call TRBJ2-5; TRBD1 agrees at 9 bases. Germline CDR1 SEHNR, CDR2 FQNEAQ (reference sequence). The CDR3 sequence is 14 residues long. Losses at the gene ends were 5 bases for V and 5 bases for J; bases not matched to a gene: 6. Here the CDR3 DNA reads TGTGCCAGCAGCACACAGGGGGCATCGGAGACCCAGTACTTC. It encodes CASSTQGASETQYF. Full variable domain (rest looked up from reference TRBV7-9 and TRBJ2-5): DTGVSQNPRHKITKRGQNVTFRCDPISEHNRLYWYRQTLGQGPEFLTYFQNEAQLEKSRLLSDRFSAERPKGSFSTLEIQRTEQGDSAMYLCASSTQGASETQYFGPGTRLLVL.